This entry concerns a single T cell receptor (beta chain). This specimen belongs to a study of CD8 T cells in Susac syndrome. CDR3 length equals 15 residues. In germline, CDR1 is DFQATT, CDR2 SNEGSKA (reference sequence). The V gene lost 4 bases and the J gene lost 6 bases, with 19 bases spanning the gap. An amount of RNA that ranged from roughly 0.5 to 1 ug was reverse transcribed with random hexamers. TCRdb used MiXCR to reprocess the immunoSEQ multiplex PCR reads, holding one entry per CDR3 protein. The sample lists roughly 200,000 distinct CDR3 sequences, roughly 94% seen once, with 0.1% in the top ten.

The specimen sequenced was CD4+ T cells from PBMCs. The gene calls are TRBV20-1 and TRBJ2-1; D remains ambiguous. This TCR was recovered from a human donor in good health. The CDR3 DNA reads as TGCAGTGCTAACCCTGATGGAAGAGGCTCCAATGAGCAGTTCTTC. Translated: CSANPDGRGSNEQFF.